Shown below are 31 T cell receptor beta chains from a single sample sequenced in a study of cytomegalovirus exposure and HLA in healthy donors. The PCR contained 60 Vbeta and 13 Jbeta primers. Libraries were prepared by immunoSEQ multiplex PCR; TCRdb keeps only in-frame clonotypes and omits some of them. The repertoire table contains 65,000 to 95,000 clones. What was sequenced was PBMCs. These receptors all come from a female donor in good health and CMV-seropositive.

The rearrangement links TRBV13 to TRBJ2-1; 11 nucleotides match TRBD2. This CDR3 comprises 15 residues. V lost 5 bases and J lost 9; bases outside the gene matches: 9. CDR1 and CDR2 from the germline V gene are PRHDT and FYEKMQ (reference sequence). The CDR3 nucleotides read TGTGCCAGCAGCCCACTTAGCGGGGGGGCTGGTGAGCAGTTCTTC. Protein: CASSPLSGGAGEQFF.

The chain carries TRBV15 and TRBJ2-2, with TRBD2 matching 7 bases. With V trimmed by 6 bases and J by 7 bases, 8 bases remained unmatched. The CDR3 is 14 amino acids. Germline values: CDR1 LNHNV, CDR2 YYDKDF (reference sequence). CDR3 DNA: TGTGCCACCAGAGCCTTAGCGGGTGGCGGGGAGCTGTTTTTT. This codes for CATRALAGGGELFF.

The chain uses TRBV18 and TRBJ2-2; possibly TRBD1 for D (6 bases). The germline V gene encodes CDR1 KGHSH and CDR2 LQKENI. Trimming shortened V by 0 bases and J by 7 bases, and 15 bases separated the two germline ends. The CDR3 totals 16 residues. The CDR3 sequence: CASSPPASGDGGELFF. CDR3 DNA: TGTGCCAGCTCACCACCCGCTTCAGGGGACGGCGGGGAGCTGTTTTTT.

The chain has TRBV19 and TRBJ1-1; D unclear. Germline V gene sequence: CDR1 LNHDA, CDR2 SQIVND (reference sequence). The V and J ends lost 3 bases and 0 bases respectively, with 14 bases between them. The CDR3 covers 16 residues. CDR3 loop: CASSITLDHLNTEAFF. DNA of the CDR3: TGTGCCAGTAGTATCACACTAGACCACCTGAACACTGAAGCTTTCTTT. Filled out from reference TRBV19 and TRBJ1-1, the complete variable domain reads DGGITQSPKYLFRKEGQNVTLSCEQNLNHDAMYWYRQDPGQGLRLIYYSQIVNDFQKGDIAEGYSVSREKKESFPLTVTSAQKNPTAFYLCASSITLDHLNTEAFFGQGTRLTVV.

The CDR3 protein is CASSSDRVSTGELFF. In DNA, the CDR3 is TGCGCCAGCAGCTCCGACAGGGTGTCCACCGGGGAGCTGTTTTTT. The chain is built from TRBV5-1 and TRBJ2-2; 7 bases map to TRBD1. Looked up from germline, CDR1 is SGHRS and CDR2 is YFSETQ. Germline trimming cut 3 bases from V and 4 bases from J; bases unmatched to any gene: 6. The CDR3 extends over 15 amino acids.

The chain recombines TRBV4-1 with TRBJ1-1; 10 nucleotides match TRBD1. The CDR3 is 15 residues long. J gave up 7 bases and V 2 bases, and 7 bases lay outside the gene matches. Germline CDR1 and CDR2: MGHRA and YSYEKL. The CDR3 DNA reads TGCGCCAGCAGCCAACCCAGACAGGGGGCGGGTGAAGCTTTCTTT. Translating gives CASSQPRQGAGEAFF.

V is TRBV18 and J is TRBJ2-5; D not certain. Deletions cut 4 bases from V and 5 bases from J, with 11 bases between. Germline V gene data show CDR1 as KGHSH and CDR2 as LQKENI. CDR3 length: 13 residues. The DNA for the CDR3 is TGTGCCAGCTCACAACCGGGCCCTGAGACCCAGTACTTC. This sequence encodes CASSQPGPETQYF.

The V gene is TRBV6-1, the J gene TRBJ1-5; 8 nucleotides align to TRBD1. The V segment lost 2 bases and the J segment 1 base; nucleotides outside the gene matches: 10. The CDR3 extends over 18 amino acids. CDR1 and CDR2 (germline): MNHNS, SASEGT. The CDR3 nucleotides are TGTGCCAGCAGTGAATGGCAGGGGGCGGATTTGAGCAATCAGCCCCAGCATTTT. Translated: CASSEWQGADLSNQPQHF.

V gene TRBV30 combines with J gene TRBJ2-6; weak D call: TRBD2 (5 bases). The CDR3 spans 15 residues. Germline V gives CDR1 GTSNPN, CDR2 SVGIG (reference sequence). Trimming took 3 bases from V and 0 from J, leaving 9 bases between them. In DNA form, the CDR3 reads TGTGCCTGGAGGGACGGGAACTCTGGGGCCAACGTCCTGACTTTC. Translation: CAWRDGNSGANVLTF. The full variable domain, its missing parts supplied by reference TRBV30 and TRBJ2-6, is SQTIHQWPATLVQPVGSPLSLECTVEGTSNPNLYWYRQAAGRGLQLLFYSVGIGQISSEVPQNLSASRPQDRQFILSSKKLLLSDSGFYLCAWRDGNSGANVLTFGAGSRLTVL.

This chain connects TRBV18 to TRBJ2-1; TRBD2 matches at 9 bases. This CDR3 has 17 amino acids. V trimming: 6 bases; J trimming: 8 bases; junction bases outside the gene matches: 17. The V gene's germline CDR1 is KGHSH and CDR2 LQKENI. CDR3: CASSRLPPQREVDEQFF. The CDR3 DNA is TGTGCCAGCTCTCGCCTACCCCCCCAGCGGGAGGTGGATGAGCAGTTCTTC. The full variable domain, with the rest looked up from reference TRBV18 and TRBJ2-1, is NAGVMQNPRHLVRRRGQEARLRCSPMKGHSHVYWYRQLPEEGLKFMVYLQKENIIDESGMPKERFSAEFPKEGPSILRIQQVVRGDSAAYFCASSRLPPQREVDEQFFGPGTRLTVL.

The rearrangement joins TRBV19 to TRBJ2-1; TRBD2 aligns across 11 bases. Germline values: CDR1 LNHDA, CDR2 SQIVND (reference sequence). Trimming at V came to 4 bases and at J to 3 bases, leaving 5 bases not matched to a gene. The CDR3 runs 16 residues. The CDR3, as DNA: TGTGCCAGTAGTACCCTAGCGGGGGGCTTCTACAATGAGCAGTTCTTC. This encodes CASSTLAGGFYNEQFF.

J is TRBJ1-1 and V is TRBV6-5; D not resolved. Germline assignment: CDR1 MNHEY and CDR2 SVGAGI. The ends were cut back, 2 bases at V and 4 bases at J, with 8 bases in the middle. The CDR3 consists of 13 residues. CDR3 DNA sequence: TGTGCCAGCAGTTACGGTGAGGGCACTGAAGCTTTCTTT. As protein: CASSYGEGTEAFF.

This chain joins TRBV9 and TRBJ2-3; TRBD2 agrees at 8 bases. CDR3 length equals 15 residues. In germline, CDR1 is SGDLS, CDR2 YYNGEE. V trimming: 0 bases; J trimming: 5 bases; junction bases outside the gene matches: 5. The CDR3 here is CASSVDARGGDTQYF. The DNA for the CDR3 is TGTGCCAGCAGCGTAGATGCCCGGGGGGGAGATACGCAGTATTTT. The full variable domain, with the rest looked up from reference TRBV9 and TRBJ2-3, is DSGVTQTPKHLITATGQRVTLRCSPRSGDLSVYWYQQSLDQGLQFLIQYYNGEERAKGNILERFSAQQFPDLHSELNLSSLELGDSALYFCASSVDARGGDTQYFGPGTRLTVL.

V is TRBV7-9 and J is TRBJ1-1; TRBD1 matches at 7 bases. V shed 5 bases, J shed 0 bases, and the junction held 6 bases outside the gene matches. Germline values: CDR1 SEHNR, CDR2 FQNEAQ (reference sequence). The CDR3 runs 15 residues. The CDR3: CASSPRQGLNTEAFF. The DNA of the CDR3 is TGTGCCAGCAGCCCGCGACAGGGACTGAACACTGAAGCTTTCTTT.

Notes on this clone: In the same sample, other DNA sequences code for this CDR3. The chain has TRBV30 and TRBJ1-2; 8 bases match TRBD1. CDR1 is GTSNPN and CDR2 is SVGIG in the germline V gene (reference sequence). V lost 1 base to trimming and J lost 8 bases; unmatched junction nucleotides: 15. The CDR3 runs 16 residues. The chain's CDR3 is CAWSARDRGVLRGYTF. The CDR3 nucleotides read TGTGCCTGGAGTGCCCGTGACAGGGGTGTTTTACGGGGCTACACCTTC. Filled out from reference TRBV30 and TRBJ1-2, the complete variable domain reads SQTIHQWPATLVQPVGSPLSLECTVEGTSNPNLYWYRQAAGRGLQLLFYSVGIGQISSEVPQNLSASRPQDRQFILSSKKLLLSDSGFYLCAWSARDRGVLRGYTFGSGTRLTVV.

This chain joins TRBV6-1 and TRBJ1-2, with D possibly matching TRBD1 (6 bases). Between the trimmed V and J ends, which lost 6 bases and 4 bases, there was a span of 15 bases. Germline CDR1 reads MNHNS; CDR2 reads SASEGT. The CDR3 is 14 amino acids. CDR3 sequence (DNA): TGTGCCAGCAGGGGGGGGCCAGGGGCCTATGGCTACACCTTC. Translated, it gives CASRGGPGAYGYTF.

V is TRBV29-1 and J is TRBJ1-5; D may be TRBD1 (6 bases). V was shortened by 6 bases and J by 5 bases, with 17 bases between the two germline ends. CDR3 length: 14 residues. Germline CDR1 is SQVTM and CDR2 is ANQGSEA. DNA of the CDR3: TGCAGCGTGAGGGGCAGCGGGGGCGATCAGCCCCAGCATTTT. Protein: CSVRGSGGDQPQHF.

The V gene is TRBV5-4, the J gene TRBJ2-7, with 9 bases lining up with TRBD1. The CDR3 consists of 15 residues. Germline V CDR1 and CDR2: SGHNT, YYREEE (reference sequence). Germline trimming cut 4 bases from V and 5 bases from J; bases unmatched to any gene: 10. The CDR3: CASSGEDRGSHEQYF. In DNA form, the CDR3 reads TGTGCCAGCAGCGGCGAGGACAGGGGTTCCCACGAGCAGTACTTC. Looking up the rest from reference TRBV5-4 and TRBJ2-7 gives the full variable domain: ETGVTQSPTHLIKTRGQQVTLRCSSQSGHNTVSWYQQALGQGPQFIFQYYREEENGRGNFPPRFSGLQFPNYSSELNVNALELDDSALYLCASSGEDRGSHEQYFGPGTRLTVT.

The CDR3 reads CASSYSSHNSPLHF. Written as DNA, the CDR3 is TGTGCCAGCAGTTACTCTAGCCACAATTCACCCCTCCACTTT. This chain uses TRBV6-5 with TRBJ1-6; D not resolved. This CDR3 comprises 14 residues. The germline gives CDR1 MNHEY, CDR2 SVGAGI. The ends were cut back, 0 bases at V and 7 bases at J, with 7 bases in the middle.

The chain couples TRBV25-1 to TRBJ2-3; D call uncertain. From germline, CDR1 is MGHDK and CDR2 SYGVNS. The CDR3 covers 13 residues. The germline V and J ends were trimmed by 10 bases and 0 bases, with 11 bases remaining between them. Here the CDR3 reads CATAQLSTDTQYF. The CDR3 region has the DNA TGTGCCACTGCCCAACTTAGCACAGATACGCAGTATTTT.

V and J are TRBV5-4 and TRBJ2-2, with TRBD2 as a possible D gene (6 bases). CDR1 is SGHNT and CDR2 is YYREEE in the germline V gene (reference sequence). The germline V and J ends were trimmed by 5 bases and 0 bases, with 8 bases remaining between them. The CDR3 has 14 amino acids. The chain's CDR3 is CASSREANTGELFF. As DNA, the CDR3 is TGTGCCAGCAGTAGGGAGGCGAACACCGGGGAGCTGTTTTTT.

The V call is TRBV7-8, the J call TRBJ1-5; a possible D gene is TRBD1 (5 bases). This CDR3 contains 14 residues. The V end was cut by 2 bases, the J end by 6 bases, with 11 bases between. Germline CDR1 is SGHVS and CDR2 is FQNEAQ. CDR3 sequence: CASSLQGMSQPQHF. CDR3 in DNA: TGTGCCAGCAGCTTACAGGGTATGAGTCAGCCCCAGCATTTT.

The chain recombines TRBV6-5 with TRBJ2-7, with 8 nucleotides matching TRBD2. J gave up 2 bases and V 2 bases, and 8 bases lay outside the gene matches. CDR1 is MNHEY, CDR2 SVGAGI, per germline. The CDR3 totals 16 residues. CDR3: CASSYLTSGDPYEQYF. CDR3 nucleotides: TGTGCCAGCAGTTACCTTACTAGCGGAGACCCCTACGAGCAGTACTTC.

This rearrangement joins TRBV5-1 to TRBJ1-5; D might be TRBD1 (5 bases). V was cut by 2 bases and J by 7 bases, with 16 bases left in between. Germline V lookup: CDR1 SGHRS, CDR2 YFSETQ. CDR3 length: 15 amino acids. In DNA, the CDR3 is TGCGCCAGCAGCTTAGGGGAGGGAGCAGGGCAGCCCCAGCATTTT. Protein: CASSLGEGAGQPQHF.

The rearrangement joins TRBV15 to TRBJ1-1; 8 positions agree with TRBD1. Trimming took 7 bases from V and 4 from J; bases not matched to a gene: 8. Looked up from germline, CDR1 is LNHNV and CDR2 is YYDKDF (reference sequence). The CDR3 contains 14 residues. CDR3 loop: CATTYDRGGTEAFF. The CDR3 nucleotides read TGTGCCACCACCTATGACAGGGGCGGCACTGAAGCTTTCTTT.

The chain links TRBV5-6 to TRBJ1-3; TRBD1 matches at 8 bases. In germline, CDR1 is SGHDT, CDR2 YYEEEE. Trimming removed 4 bases from V and 2 bases from J; junction bases left unmatched: 8. The CDR3 is 16 residues long. CDR3: CASSRPGQAPGNTIYF. In nucleotides, the CDR3 is TGTGCCAGCAGCCGACCGGGACAGGCACCTGGAAACACCATATATTTT.

The J gene is TRBJ2-5, the V gene TRBV11-2; TRBD2 might be the D (6 bases). V was cut by 1 base and J by 1 base, with 13 bases left in between. CDR3 size: 16 residues. Germline CDR1 SGHAT, CDR2 FQNNGV. The CDR3: CASSLGSGLPQETQYF. In DNA form, the CDR3 reads TGTGCCAGCAGCTTAGGGTCCGGACTACCCCAAGAGACCCAGTACTTC.

This chain connects TRBV29-1 to TRBJ1-1, with TRBD1 as a possible D gene (5 bases). The germline CDR1 and CDR2 sequences are SQVTM and ANQGSEA. Trimming cost V 7 bases and J 0 bases, with 12 bases left between them. The CDR3 length is 13 residues. The CDR3 DNA reads TGCAGCGGAGCGGGACTGCTGAACACTGAAGCTTTCTTT. Translated, it gives CSGAGLLNTEAFF.

The J gene is TRBJ1-2, the V gene TRBV7-2; D ambiguous. The CDR3 is 14 amino acids. Germline V gene data show CDR1 as SGHTA and CDR2 as FQGNSA. V was cut by 5 bases and J by 1 base, with 11 bases left in between. Here the CDR3 reads CASSPSYSNYGYTF. The CDR3 DNA is TGTGCCAGCAGCCCAAGCTACAGTAACTATGGCTACACCTTC.

The chain employs TRBV4-1 and TRBJ2-2; TRBD2 matches 7 bases. The germline V gene encodes CDR1 MGHRA and CDR2 YSYEKL. CDR3 size: 17 residues. V gave up 5 bases and J gave up 0 bases; unmatched junction bases: 9. The CDR3 is CASSAGLAVSNTGELFF. As DNA, the CDR3 is TGCGCCAGCAGCGCGGGGCTAGCGGTCTCGAACACCGGGGAGCTGTTTTTT.

The chain has TRBV28 and TRBJ2-5; possibly TRBD2 for D (5 bases). The CDR3 runs to 17 residues. Germline V gene lookup returns CDR1 MDHEN and CDR2 SYDVKM. V lost 5 bases and J lost 0, with 19 bases in between. The CDR3 reads CASSLPRNSGDQETQYF. In DNA form, the CDR3 reads TGTGCCAGCAGTCTCCCCCGTAACAGCGGAGACCAAGAGACCCAGTACTTC.